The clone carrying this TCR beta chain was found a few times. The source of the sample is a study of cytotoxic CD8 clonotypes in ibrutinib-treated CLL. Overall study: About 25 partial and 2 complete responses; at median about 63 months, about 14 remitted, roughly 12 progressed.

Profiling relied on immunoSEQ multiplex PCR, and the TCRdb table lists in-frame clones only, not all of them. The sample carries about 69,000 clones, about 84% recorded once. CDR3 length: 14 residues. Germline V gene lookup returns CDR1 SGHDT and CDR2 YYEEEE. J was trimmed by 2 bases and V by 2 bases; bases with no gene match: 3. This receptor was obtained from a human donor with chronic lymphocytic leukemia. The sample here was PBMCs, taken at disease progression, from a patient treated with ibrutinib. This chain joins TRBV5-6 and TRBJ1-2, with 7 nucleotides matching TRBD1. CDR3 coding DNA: TGTGCCAGCAGCTTCCCGGGACAGAACTATGGCTACACCTTC. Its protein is CASSFPGQNYGYTF.